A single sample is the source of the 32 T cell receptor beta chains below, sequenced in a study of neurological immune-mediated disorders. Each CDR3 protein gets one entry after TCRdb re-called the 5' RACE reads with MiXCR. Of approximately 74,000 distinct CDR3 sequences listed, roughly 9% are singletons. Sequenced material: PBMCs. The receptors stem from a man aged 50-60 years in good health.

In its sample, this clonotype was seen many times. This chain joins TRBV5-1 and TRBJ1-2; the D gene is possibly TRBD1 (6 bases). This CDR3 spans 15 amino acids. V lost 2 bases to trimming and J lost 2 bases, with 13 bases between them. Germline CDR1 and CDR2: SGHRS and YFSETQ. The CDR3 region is CASSLTQGKNYGYTF. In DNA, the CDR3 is TGCGCCAGCAGCTTAACCCAGGGGAAGAACTATGGCTACACCTTC.

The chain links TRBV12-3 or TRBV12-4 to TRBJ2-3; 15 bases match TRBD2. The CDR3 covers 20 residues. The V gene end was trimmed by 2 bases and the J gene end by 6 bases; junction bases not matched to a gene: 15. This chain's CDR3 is CASSLRGPGLAGGPTDTQYF. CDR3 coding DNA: TGTGCCAGCAGTTTACGGGGGCCAGGACTAGCGGGAGGGCCGACTGATACGCAGTATTTT.

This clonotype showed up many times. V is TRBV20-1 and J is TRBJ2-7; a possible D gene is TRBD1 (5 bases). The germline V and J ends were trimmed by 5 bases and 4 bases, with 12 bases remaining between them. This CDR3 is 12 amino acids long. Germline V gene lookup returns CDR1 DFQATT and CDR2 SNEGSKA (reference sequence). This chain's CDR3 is CSAPTPGYEQYF. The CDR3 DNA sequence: TGCAGTGCTCCAACCCCAGGGTACGAGCAGTACTTC.

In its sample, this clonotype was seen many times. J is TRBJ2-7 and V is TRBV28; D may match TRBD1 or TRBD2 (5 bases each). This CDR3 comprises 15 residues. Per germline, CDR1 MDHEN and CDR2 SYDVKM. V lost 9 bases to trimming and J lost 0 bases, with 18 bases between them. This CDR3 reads CASTSGTVNSYEQYF. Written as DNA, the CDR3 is TGTGCCAGTACATCCGGGACGGTGAACTCCTACGAGCAGTACTTC.

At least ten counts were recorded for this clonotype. The CDR3 nucleotides are TGCAGTGCTCCCTGGAGGGGGGGGTATGGCTACACCTTC. It yields the protein CSAPWRGGYGYTF. The chain uses TRBV20-1 and TRBJ1-2; tentative D call: TRBD1 (6 bases). Trimming took off 5 bases at V and 5 bases at J, with 15 bases between the two ends. The CDR3 contains 13 residues. Germline assignment: CDR1 DFQATT and CDR2 SNEGSKA (reference sequence).

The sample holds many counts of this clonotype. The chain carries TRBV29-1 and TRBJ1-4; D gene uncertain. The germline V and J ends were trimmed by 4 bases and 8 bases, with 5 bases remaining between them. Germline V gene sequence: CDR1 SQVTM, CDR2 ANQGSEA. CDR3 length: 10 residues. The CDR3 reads CSVGEEKLFF. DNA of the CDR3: TGCAGCGTTGGTGAGGAAAAACTGTTTTTT.

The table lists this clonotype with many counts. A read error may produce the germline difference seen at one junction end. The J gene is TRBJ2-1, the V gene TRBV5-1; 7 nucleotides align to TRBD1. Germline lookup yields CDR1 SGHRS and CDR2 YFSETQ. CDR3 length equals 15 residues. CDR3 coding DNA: TGCGCCAGCAGCCCGAACGAACAGGGGAGTCGGGCAATGCGATTC. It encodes CASSPNEQGSRAMRF.

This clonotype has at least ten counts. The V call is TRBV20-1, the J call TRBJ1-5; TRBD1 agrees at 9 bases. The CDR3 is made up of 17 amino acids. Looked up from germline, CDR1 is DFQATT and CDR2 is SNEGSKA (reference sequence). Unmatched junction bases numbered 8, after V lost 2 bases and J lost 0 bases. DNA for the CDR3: TGCAGTGCTAGAAGCAAGGGGACAGGGTATAGCAATCAGCCCCAGCATTTT. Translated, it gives CSARSKGTGYSNQPQHF.

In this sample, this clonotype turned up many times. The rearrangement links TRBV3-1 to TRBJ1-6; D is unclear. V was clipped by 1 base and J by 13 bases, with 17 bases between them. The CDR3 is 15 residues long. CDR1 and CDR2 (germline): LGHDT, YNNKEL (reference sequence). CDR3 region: CASSQGPASVAPLHF. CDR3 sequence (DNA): TGTGCCAGCAGCCAAGGTCCAGCCAGTGTGGCTCCCCTCCACTTT.

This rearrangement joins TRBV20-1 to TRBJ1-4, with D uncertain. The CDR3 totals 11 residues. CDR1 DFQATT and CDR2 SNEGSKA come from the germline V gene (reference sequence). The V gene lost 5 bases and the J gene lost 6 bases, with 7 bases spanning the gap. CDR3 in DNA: TGCAGTGCTCCGTCCTATGAAAAACTGTTTTTT. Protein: CSAPSYEKLFF.

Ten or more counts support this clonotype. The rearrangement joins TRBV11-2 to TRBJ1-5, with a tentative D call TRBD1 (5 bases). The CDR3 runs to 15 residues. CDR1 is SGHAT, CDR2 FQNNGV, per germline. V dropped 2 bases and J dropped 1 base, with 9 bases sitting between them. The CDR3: CASSLQGGSNQPQHF. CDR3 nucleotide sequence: TGTGCCAGCAGCTTACAGGGAGGGAGCAATCAGCCCCAGCATTTT.

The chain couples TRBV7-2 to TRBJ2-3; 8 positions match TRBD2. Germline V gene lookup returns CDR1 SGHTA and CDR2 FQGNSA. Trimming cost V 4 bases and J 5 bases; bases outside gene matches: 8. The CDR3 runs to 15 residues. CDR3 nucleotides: TGTGCCAGCAGCTCACCGTCGGGGGGGCGAGATACGCAGTATTTT. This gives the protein CASSSPSGGRDTQYF.

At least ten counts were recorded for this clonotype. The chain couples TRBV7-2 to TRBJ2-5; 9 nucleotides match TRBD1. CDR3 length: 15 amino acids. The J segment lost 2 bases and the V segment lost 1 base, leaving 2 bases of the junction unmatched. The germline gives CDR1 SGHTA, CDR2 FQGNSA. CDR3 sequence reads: CASSLGGTGQETQYF. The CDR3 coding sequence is TGTGCCAGCAGCTTAGGGGGGACAGGGCAAGAGACCCAGTACTTC.

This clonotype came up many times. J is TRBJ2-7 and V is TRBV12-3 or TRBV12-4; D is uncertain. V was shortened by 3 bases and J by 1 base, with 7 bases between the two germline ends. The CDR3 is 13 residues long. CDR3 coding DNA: TGTGCCAGCAGTTTTCGGCAGTCCTACGAGCAGTACTTC. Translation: CASSFRQSYEQYF.

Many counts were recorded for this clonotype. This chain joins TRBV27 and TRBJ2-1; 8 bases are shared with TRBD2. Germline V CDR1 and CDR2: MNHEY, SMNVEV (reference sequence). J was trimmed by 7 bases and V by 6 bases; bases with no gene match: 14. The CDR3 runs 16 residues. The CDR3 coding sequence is TGTGCCAGCAGCTCCCCAAATAGCGGGAAGGATAATGAGCAGTTCTTC. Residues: CASSSPNSGKDNEQFF.

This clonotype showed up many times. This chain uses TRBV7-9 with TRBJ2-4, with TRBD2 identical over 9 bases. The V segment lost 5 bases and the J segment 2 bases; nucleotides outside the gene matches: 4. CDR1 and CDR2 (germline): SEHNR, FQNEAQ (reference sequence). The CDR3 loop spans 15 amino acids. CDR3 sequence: CASSGGGGSKNIQYF. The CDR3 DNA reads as TGTGCCAGCAGCGGCGGGGGGGGGTCCAAAAACATTCAGTACTTC.

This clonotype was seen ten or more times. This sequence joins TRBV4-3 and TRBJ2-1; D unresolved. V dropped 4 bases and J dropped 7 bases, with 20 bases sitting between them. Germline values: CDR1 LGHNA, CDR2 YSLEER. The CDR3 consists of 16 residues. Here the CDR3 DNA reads TGCGCCAGCAGCCCCCATGGTCACTCGTACCGAAATGAGCAGTTCTTC. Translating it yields CASSPHGHSYRNEQFF.

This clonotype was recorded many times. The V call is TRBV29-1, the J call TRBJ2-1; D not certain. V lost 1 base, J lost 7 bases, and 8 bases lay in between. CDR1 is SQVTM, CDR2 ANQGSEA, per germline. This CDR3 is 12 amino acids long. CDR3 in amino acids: CSVEAARNEQFF. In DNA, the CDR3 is TGCAGCGTTGAAGCTGCTCGGAATGAGCAGTTCTTC.

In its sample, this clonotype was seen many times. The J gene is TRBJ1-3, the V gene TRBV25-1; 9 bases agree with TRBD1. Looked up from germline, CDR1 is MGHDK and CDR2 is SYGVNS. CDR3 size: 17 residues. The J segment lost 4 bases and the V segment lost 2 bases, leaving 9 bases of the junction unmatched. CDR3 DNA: TGTGCCAGCAGTGAACCGAAGGGGACAGGGTTCGGAAACACCATATATTTT. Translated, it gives CASSEPKGTGFGNTIYF.

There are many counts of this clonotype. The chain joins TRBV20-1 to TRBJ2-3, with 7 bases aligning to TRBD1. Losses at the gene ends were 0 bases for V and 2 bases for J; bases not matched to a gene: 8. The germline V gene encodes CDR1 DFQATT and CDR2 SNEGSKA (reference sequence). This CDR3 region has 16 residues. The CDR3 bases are TGCAGTGCTAGAGATCTAGCAGGGGGTACCACAGATACGCAGTATTTT. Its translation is CSARDLAGGTTDTQYF.

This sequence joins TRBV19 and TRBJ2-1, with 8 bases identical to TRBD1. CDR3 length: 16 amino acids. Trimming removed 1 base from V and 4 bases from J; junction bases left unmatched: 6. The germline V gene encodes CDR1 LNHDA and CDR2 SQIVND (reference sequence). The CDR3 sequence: CASSIASQGVYNEQFF. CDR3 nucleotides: TGTGCCAGTAGTATAGCTTCACAGGGGGTATACAATGAGCAGTTCTTC. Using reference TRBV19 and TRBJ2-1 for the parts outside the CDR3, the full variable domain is DGGITQSPKYLFRKEGQNVTLSCEQNLNHDAMYWYRQDPGQGLRLIYYSQIVNDFQKGDIAEGYSVSREKKESFPLTVTSAQKNPTAFYLCASSIASQGVYNEQFFGPGTRLTVL.

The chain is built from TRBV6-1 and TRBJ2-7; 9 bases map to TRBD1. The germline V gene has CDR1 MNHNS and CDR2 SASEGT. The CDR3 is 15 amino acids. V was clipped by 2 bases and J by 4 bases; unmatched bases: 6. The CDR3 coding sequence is TGTGCCAGCAGTGAACTCGACAGGGGGGGGTACGAGCAGTACTTC. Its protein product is CASSELDRGGYEQYF.

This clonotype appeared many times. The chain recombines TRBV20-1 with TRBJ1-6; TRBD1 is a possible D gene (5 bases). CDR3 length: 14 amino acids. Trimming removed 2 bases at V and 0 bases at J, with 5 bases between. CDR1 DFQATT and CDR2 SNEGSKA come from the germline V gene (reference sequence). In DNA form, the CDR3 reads TGCAGTGCTAGACAGGGCTCCTATAATTCACCCCTCCACTTT. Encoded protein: CSARQGSYNSPLHF.

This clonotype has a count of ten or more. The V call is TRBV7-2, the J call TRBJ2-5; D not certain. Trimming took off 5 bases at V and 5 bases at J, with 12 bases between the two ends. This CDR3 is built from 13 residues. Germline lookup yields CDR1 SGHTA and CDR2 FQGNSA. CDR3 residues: CASSPDQWETQYF. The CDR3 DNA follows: TGTGCCAGCAGCCCGGACCAGTGGGAGACCCAGTACTTC.

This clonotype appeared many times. In nucleotides, the CDR3 is TGCGCCAGCAGCCCAGGGGCCGCGAACACCGGGGAGCTGTTTTTT. It specifies CASSPGAANTGELFF. V gene TRBV5-1 combines with J gene TRBJ2-2; the D gene is possibly TRBD1 (6 bases). This CDR3 comprises 15 residues. Trimming cost V 4 bases and J 0 bases, with 10 bases left between them. Germline V gene lookup returns CDR1 SGHRS and CDR2 YFSETQ. The complete variable domain, with remaining parts taken from reference TRBV5-1 and TRBJ2-2, reads KAGVTQTPRYLIKTRGQQVTLSCSPISGHRSVSWYQQTPGQGLQFLFEYFSETQRNKGNFPGRFSGRQFSNSRSEMNVSTLELGDSALYLCASSPGAANTGELFFGEGSRLTVL.

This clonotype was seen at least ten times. The CDR3 nucleotides read TGCGCCAGCAGCTTGGGACAGGGGGTAAGGGATGAGCAGTTCTTC. Protein: CASSLGQGVRDEQFF. The genes are TRBV5-1 and TRBJ2-1, with 9 bases aligning to TRBD1. This CDR3 spans 15 amino acids. The J segment lost 8 bases and the V segment lost 0 bases, leaving 6 bases of the junction unmatched. Germline CDR1 and CDR2: SGHRS and YFSETQ.

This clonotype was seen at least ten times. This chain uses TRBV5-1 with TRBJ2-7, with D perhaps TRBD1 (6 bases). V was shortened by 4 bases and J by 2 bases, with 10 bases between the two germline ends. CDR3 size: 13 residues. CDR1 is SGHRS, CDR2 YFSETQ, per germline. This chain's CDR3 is CASSTGTTYEQYF. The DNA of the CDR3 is TGCGCCAGCAGCACCGGGACAACCTACGAGCAGTACTTC.

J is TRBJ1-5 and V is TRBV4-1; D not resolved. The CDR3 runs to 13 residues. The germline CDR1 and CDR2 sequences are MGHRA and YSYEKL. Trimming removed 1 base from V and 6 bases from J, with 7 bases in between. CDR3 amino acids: CASSQVGIQPQHF. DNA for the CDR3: TGCGCCAGCAGCCAAGTTGGGATTCAGCCCCAGCATTTT.

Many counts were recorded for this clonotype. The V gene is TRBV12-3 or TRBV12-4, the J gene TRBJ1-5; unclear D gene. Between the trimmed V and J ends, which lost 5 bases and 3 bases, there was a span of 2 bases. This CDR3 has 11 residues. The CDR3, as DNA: TGTGCCAGCAGTCTCAATCAGCCCCAGCATTTT. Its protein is CASSLNQPQHF.

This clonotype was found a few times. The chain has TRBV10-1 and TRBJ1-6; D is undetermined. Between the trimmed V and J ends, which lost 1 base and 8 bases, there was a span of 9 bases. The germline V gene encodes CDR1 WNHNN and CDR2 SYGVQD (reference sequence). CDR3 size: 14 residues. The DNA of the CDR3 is TGCGCCAGCAGTGAGTGGGAACTGGATTCACCCCTCCACTTT. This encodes CASSEWELDSPLHF.

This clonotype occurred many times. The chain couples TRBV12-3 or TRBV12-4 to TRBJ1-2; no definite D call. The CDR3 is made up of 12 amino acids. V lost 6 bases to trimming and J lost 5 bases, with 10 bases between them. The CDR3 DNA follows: TGTGCCAGCAGCGAAGCCCAATATGGCTACACCTTC. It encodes CASSEAQYGYTF.

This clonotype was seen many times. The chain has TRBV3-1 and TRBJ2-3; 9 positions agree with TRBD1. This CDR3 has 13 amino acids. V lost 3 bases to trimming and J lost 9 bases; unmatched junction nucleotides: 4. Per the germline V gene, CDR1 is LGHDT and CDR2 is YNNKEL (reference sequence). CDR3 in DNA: TGTGCCAGCAGCCAGGGGGACAGGGCGACGCAGTATTTT. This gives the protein CASSQGDRATQYF.